The rows below give T cell receptor beta chains drawn from one sample of a study of spatial heterogeneity in lung cancer. MiXCR, run by TCRdb on the 5' RACE reads, gives a single entry per CDR3 protein. The table shows 100,000 to 110,000 distinct CDR3 sequences, with 4% to 4.5% occurring only once. The sequencing here drew on lung tumor tissue, taken at surgery. Every receptor here comes from a male donor with early-stage non-small cell lung cancer. Both conserved end residues are trimmed from each CDR3.

cdr3_aa j_call v_call cdr3_length
SVARGLAEPQETQY TRBJ2-5 TRBV29-1 14
ASSEGQGKAEAF TRBJ1-1 TRBV9 12
ATSRGPLTGDEQY TRBJ2-7 TRBV15 13
AIRQGTSTDTQY TRBJ2-3 TRBV10-3 12
ASSFGGLSTDTQY TRBJ2-3 TRBV5-4 13
ASTRGGRYTDTQY TRBJ2-3 TRBV4-2 13
ASSSQGAQPQH TRBJ1-5 TRBV12-3/TRBV12-4 11
ASSPAGRSLMSYT TRBJ1-2 TRBV7-9 13
ASSLAAFTGRAAHNEQF TRBJ2-1 TRBV7-2 17
SVLGQTGEQY TRBJ2-7 TRBV29-1 10
ASSPKTGGQNTGELF TRBJ2-2 TRBV18 15
ASSFGPSTDTQY TRBJ2-3 TRBV12-3/TRBV12-4 12
ASSWDRELFGYT TRBJ1-2 TRBV4-1 12
ASSLLRGPVVADTQY TRBJ2-3 TRBV11-2 15
ASSLGGTGELF TRBJ2-2 TRBV3-1 11
SAATYEQY TRBJ2-7 TRBV20-1 8
ASSPVTGGLTQY TRBJ2-5 TRBV11-1 12
ASSQGGSWTEAF TRBJ1-1 TRBV3-1 12
ASSEVAGNTIY TRBJ1-3 TRBV6-1 11
ASSPGTGGFEQY TRBJ2-7 TRBV27 12
ASSPTEYEAF TRBJ1-1 TRBV28 10
ASSSLLGTQY TRBJ2-5 TRBV27 10
ASSTTGFQETQY TRBJ2-5 TRBV5-1 12
ASSVSGGSVNEQF TRBJ2-1 TRBV9 13
ASSLGPTRTNTGAF TRBJ1-1 TRBV5-1 14
ASSLYAGGVTAF TRBJ1-1 TRBV12-3/TRBV12-4 12
AWSYGENQPQH TRBJ1-5 TRBV30 11
ASSLPRETQY TRBJ2-5 TRBV12-3/TRBV12-4 10
ASSYSTGSFSYNEQF TRBJ2-1 TRBV6-6 15
ASSSSVRVWGSSYEQY TRBJ2-7 TRBV12-3/TRBV12-4 16
SVGMDTQY TRBJ2-3 TRBV29-1 8
ASVISGSVYNEQF TRBJ2-1 TRBV12-5 13
ASSLVTGFTEAF TRBJ1-1 TRBV5-1 12
ASSPGAIYEQY TRBJ2-7 TRBV6-2/TRBV6-3 11
ASSLRKAFRGLGQPQH TRBJ1-5 TRBV12-3/TRBV12-4 16
ASSTRSGNPYEQY TRBJ2-7 TRBV18 13
ASSQGPSLYEQF TRBJ2-1 TRBV3-1 12
ASSPQRDTIY TRBJ1-3 TRBV4-1 10
ASRLQGSGLATEAF TRBJ1-1 TRBV7-2 14
ASSPSGDTDTQY TRBJ2-3 TRBV3-1 12
SASTWAPQETQY TRBJ2-5 TRBV20-1 12
ASTSASGNTIY TRBJ1-3 TRBV28 11
SARGGAANTEAF TRBJ1-1 TRBV20-1 12
ASIKTTGPQETQY TRBJ2-5 TRBV7-9 13
ASSSFGREY TRBJ2-7 TRBV27 9
ASSQTGTGVYEQY TRBJ2-7 TRBV7-9 13
ASSSGDYHTGELF TRBJ2-2 TRBV28 13
ASTAAGGEQF TRBJ2-1 TRBV12-3/TRBV12-4 10
ASSLTYNSPLH TRBJ1-6 TRBV28 11
ASSLGQYTTNYGYT TRBJ1-2 TRBV5-6 14